This TCR beta chain was profiled in a study of cytomegalovirus exposure and HLA in healthy donors. Use of 60 Vbeta and 13 Jbeta primers characterized the PCR. The protocol was immunoSEQ multiplex PCR, while the TCRdb copy is restricted to in-frame clones and leaves out a portion. The sample lists more than 65,000 clones; around 80% were seen once. About this clone: Its antigen is undetermined.

J was trimmed by 8 bases and V by 3 bases; bases with no gene match: 12. The CDR3 is 15 amino acids. Germline assignment: CDR1 SGHKS and CDR2 YYEKEE (reference sequence). Study conclusions and caveats: There were some V segments, including TRBV6-2 and TRBV6-3, excluded as indistinguishable. Previous analysis showed most TCR beta V segments were productive about 87% or about 30% of the time.

Sequencing was done on a sample of PBMCs. This receptor was identified in a young man in good health and CMV-seronegative. The chain couples TRBV5-5 to TRBJ1-1; 8 positions agree with TRBD1. The CDR3 reads CASSSGTGSGKEAFF. For the CDR3, the DNA is TGTGCCAGCAGCTCCGGGACAGGAAGTGGTAAGGAAGCTTTCTTT.